What follows describes a single TCR beta chain. Its target is unknown. Germline V lookup: CDR1 SNHLY, CDR2 FYNNEI. V lost 9 bases, J lost 3 bases, and 18 bases lay in between. This CDR3 is built from 15 residues. This sample is drawn from a study of Tregs in tolerant kidney transplant recipients. Study-wide results and caveats: Activated donor B cell expansion appeared to reveal the most relevant donor-specific TCRbeta repertoire. Biological reproducibility was not directly addressed in this study.

Unstimulated regulatory T cells (CD4+CD25+CD127-), CD4+CD25- non-regulatory cells, CD4 and CD8 cells were FACS-sorted from thawed PBMCs. This table comes from immunoSEQ multiplex PCR, and its TCRdb copy is limited to in-frame clones, with some not included. The sample contains around 120,000 clones, around 94% of which appear only once. The TCR originated in a human donor in good health. The chain links TRBV2 to TRBJ1-5, with D tentatively TRBD1 (6 bases). The specimen was CD4+ T cells from blood. Here the CDR3 DNA reads TGTGCCAGGGGTGGGTTACAGGGAGTCAATCAGCCCCAGCATTTT. It translates to CARGGLQGVNQPQHF. The whole variable domain, remainder taken from reference TRBV2 and TRBJ1-5, is EPEVTQTPSHQVTQMGQEVILRCVPISNHLYFYWYRQILGQKVEFLVSFYNNEISEKSEIFDDQFSVERPDGSNFTLKIRSTKLEDSAMYFCARGGLQGVNQPQHFGDGTRLSIL.